The 21 T cell receptor beta chains listed next were all sequenced from one sample in a study of blood T cell repertoires in COVID-19. Data came from immunoSEQ multiplex PCR; TCRdb stores just in-frame clones and leaves some out. The data contain approximately 68,000 clones, about 81% of them singletons. Sample: peripheral blood. These receptors were obtained from a human donor in a cohort sampled during active COVID-19.

Only one count was recorded for this clone. This sequence joins TRBV9 and TRBJ2-1; 10 positions agree with TRBD2. Germline V gene data show CDR1 as SGDLS and CDR2 as YYNGEE. There are 17 residues in the CDR3. V lost 2 bases, J lost 3 bases, and 8 bases stayed unmatched. DNA for the CDR3: TGTGCCAGCAGCGTGGGAGCGGGAGGGCCTGACTACAATGAGCAGTTCTTC. It encodes CASSVGAGGPDYNEQFF. The whole variable domain, remainder taken from reference TRBV9 and TRBJ2-1, is DSGVTQTPKHLITATGQRVTLRCSPRSGDLSVYWYQQSLDQGLQFLIQYYNGEERAKGNILERFSAQQFPDLHSELNLSSLELGDSALYFCASSVGAGGPDYNEQFFGPGTRLTVL.

To note about this clone: One junction end disagrees with the germline gene, perhaps due to a read error. J is TRBJ1-5 and V is TRBV6-5, with 8 bases that match TRBD1. The germline CDR1 and CDR2 sequences are MNHEY and SVGAGI. The CDR3 is 13 amino acids. The CDR3 coding sequence is TGTGCCAGCAGACCCAGGACAGGGTTCAACGTGTATTTT. It translates to CASRPRTGFNVYF.

The rearrangement uses TRBV6-2 or TRBV6-3 and TRBJ2-7; 7 bases fit TRBD2. Trimming took 5 bases from V and 1 from J; bases not matched to a gene: 5. The CDR3 runs 14 residues. The germline gives CDR1 MNHEY, CDR2 SVGEGT. The CDR3: CASSRQRDSYEQYF. Written as DNA, the CDR3 is TGTGCCAGCAGTCGACAGCGGGATTCCTACGAGCAGTACTTC.

V is TRBV10-2 and J is TRBJ2-7; D unresolved. This CDR3 has 12 amino acids. Trimming took off 2 bases at V and 7 bases at J, with 9 bases between the two ends. The germline V gene encodes CDR1 WSHSY and CDR2 SAAADI. The CDR3 loop reads CASSENSPEQYF. The CDR3 DNA reads as TGCGCCAGCAGTGAGAACAGCCCGGAGCAGTACTTC.

This chain uses TRBV4-2 with TRBJ2-3; D remains unclear. The germline CDR1 and CDR2 sequences are LGHNA and YNFKEQ. The CDR3 consists of 16 residues. V was shortened by 3 bases and J by 2 bases, with 15 bases between the two germline ends. The CDR3 nucleotides read TGTGCCAGCAGCCAGACGTTGGGCAGAACCACAGATACGCAGTATTTT. Its translation: CASSQTLGRTTDTQYF.

The chain couples TRBV6-1 to TRBJ2-1; D is ambiguous. The CDR3 spans 13 residues. Germline V lookup: CDR1 MNHNS, CDR2 SASEGT. V lost 0 bases, J lost 6 bases, and 6 bases lay in between. CDR3 amino acids: CASSEANSNEQFF. The DNA of the CDR3 is TGTGCCAGCAGTGAAGCGAATAGCAATGAGCAGTTCTTC.

This clone has a single count. The CDR3 DNA sequence: TGTGCCAGCAGTTTACGCTCAGGGGATCAGCCCCAGCATTTT. This translates into CASSLRSGDQPQHF. This sequence joins TRBV27 and TRBJ1-5; D possibly corresponds to TRBD1 (6 bases). V dropped 2 bases and J dropped 5 bases, with 10 bases sitting between them. The CDR3 runs to 14 residues. Germline V gene data show CDR1 as MNHEY and CDR2 as SMNVEV (reference sequence).

The J gene is TRBJ2-2, the V gene TRBV28, with 10 nucleotides matching TRBD2. Germline assignment: CDR1 MDHEN and CDR2 SYDVKM. The CDR3 totals 14 residues. V was pared by 4 bases and J by 12 bases, with 8 bases of the junction left unmatched. In nucleotides, the CDR3 is TGTGCCAGCAGTTCCTCCCTAGCGGGAGCGAAGCTGTTTTTT. Its protein product is CASSSSLAGAKLFF.

This clone was counted a few times. The V call is TRBV5-6, the J call TRBJ2-7; 7 bases align to TRBD2. V gave up 6 bases and J gave up 2 bases; unmatched junction bases: 11. CDR3 length: 15 amino acids. Germline CDR1 reads SGHDT; CDR2 reads YYEEEE. The CDR3 sequence: CASTIDGGGAYEQYF. In nucleotides, the CDR3 is TGTGCCAGCACCATTGACGGGGGAGGGGCCTACGAGCAGTACTTC.

This chain connects TRBV5-4 to TRBJ1-3; D gene unclear. In germline, CDR1 is SGHNT, CDR2 YYREEE (reference sequence). The V end was cut by 5 bases, the J end by 3 bases, with 15 bases between. CDR3 length: 15 residues. The CDR3 loop is CASSRDTSRGNTIYF. In DNA, the CDR3 is TGTGCCAGCAGTCGTGACACTTCTCGTGGAAACACCATATATTTT.

This clone counts as medium-sized. This chain uses TRBV19 with TRBJ1-2, with TRBD1 as a possible D gene (6 bases). Trimming stripped 9 bases from V and 4 bases from J, with 15 bases between. Germline CDR1 is LNHDA and CDR2 is SQIVND (reference sequence). The length of the CDR3 is 13 residues. CDR3: CASINRVGYGYTF. The DNA of the CDR3 is TGTGCCAGCATTAACAGGGTGGGCTATGGCTACACCTTC.

The rearrangement uses TRBV19 and TRBJ2-6, with 7 bases that match TRBD1. The CDR3 runs 15 residues. Germline CDR1 reads LNHDA; CDR2 reads SQIVND (reference sequence). Germline trimming cut 7 bases from V and 2 bases from J; bases unmatched to any gene: 5. This chain's CDR3 is CASTVGTAGANVLTF. The CDR3 nucleotides read TGTGCCAGTACCGTAGGGACAGCTGGGGCCAACGTCCTGACTTTC.

This clone was observed a handful of times. The chain recombines TRBV7-2 with TRBJ1-6; 10 bases match TRBD1. Per germline, CDR1 SGHTA and CDR2 FQGNSA. There are 16 residues in the CDR3. J was trimmed by 9 bases and V by 2 bases; bases with no gene match: 7. CDR3 nucleotides: TGTGCCAGCAGCTTATCGGGACAGGGGATGGGTTCACCCCTCCACTTT. Residues: CASSLSGQGMGSPLHF.

The J gene is TRBJ1-5, the V gene TRBV18; D is uncertain. The CDR3 runs 16 residues. Trimming pared 1 base from V and 6 bases from J, leaving 16 bases between. CDR1 KGHSH and CDR2 LQKENI come from the germline V gene. The chain's CDR3 is CASSPRPGREFQPQHF. In nucleotides, the CDR3 is TGTGCCAGCTCACCACGCCCAGGCCGCGAGTTTCAGCCCCAGCATTTT.

V usage is TRBV5-1 and J usage is TRBJ1-2; 9 nucleotides line up with TRBD1. Germline CDR1 reads SGHRS; CDR2 reads YFSETQ. This CDR3 contains 14 residues. The V segment lost 4 bases and the J segment 2 bases; nucleotides outside the gene matches: 3. CDR3 nucleotide sequence: TGCGCCAGCAGCCTGGGACAGGGAAACTATGGCTACACCTTC. Protein: CASSLGQGNYGYTF.

This clone came up a few times. V is TRBV5-8 and J is TRBJ2-1; 7 nucleotides match TRBD2. This CDR3 is 12 amino acids long. Germline V lookup: CDR1 SGHTS, CDR2 YDEGEE. V shed 4 bases and J 6 bases; nucleotides not matched to a gene: 1. The CDR3 protein is CASSSGVNEQFF. For the CDR3, the DNA is TGTGCCAGCAGCAGCGGGGTCAATGAGCAGTTCTTC. The variable domain in full, with the rest retrieved from reference TRBV5-8 and TRBJ2-1, is EAGVTQSPTHLIKTRGQQATLRCSPISGHTSVYWYQQALGLGLQFLLWYDEGEERNRGNFPPRFSGRQFPNYSSELNVNALELEDSALYLCASSSGVNEQFFGPGTRLTVL.

The rearrangement uses TRBV30 and TRBJ1-3, with unresolved D. The CDR3 has 15 residues. Looked up from germline, CDR1 is GTSNPN and CDR2 is SVGIG (reference sequence). With 3 bases removed from V and 0 bases from J, the gap between germline ends came to 12 bases. This CDR3 is CAWRARAFSGNTIYF. CDR3 DNA: TGTGCCTGGAGAGCCCGCGCGTTCTCTGGAAACACCATATATTTT.

V gene TRBV29-1 combines with J gene TRBJ2-7; 9 bases are shared with TRBD1. Germline V lookup: CDR1 SQVTM, CDR2 ANQGSEA. V shed 4 bases and J 5 bases; nucleotides not matched to a gene: 3. The CDR3 totals 12 residues. This CDR3 is CSVGDRVNEQYF. The CDR3 nucleotides are TGCAGCGTTGGGGACAGGGTAAACGAGCAGTACTTC.

In its sample, this clone was seen a few times. The rearrangement links TRBV2 to TRBJ2-2, with D possibly being TRBD2 (5 bases). The CDR3 consists of 13 residues. V was pared by 6 bases and J by 7 bases, with 12 bases between. Germline loops: CDR1 SNHLY, CDR2 FYNNEI. The CDR3: CASRKVGDGELFF. As DNA, the CDR3 is TGTGCCAGCAGGAAGGTCGGGGACGGGGAGCTGTTTTTT.

This clone was observed a handful of times. The CDR3: CASSQREIRGGGQPQHF. Here the CDR3 DNA reads TGTGCCAGCTCACAAAGGGAAATTCGAGGGGGCGGGCAGCCCCAGCATTTT. The chain joins TRBV18 to TRBJ1-5; 7 positions agree with TRBD1. The V and J ends lost 4 bases and 7 bases, in that order; junction bases with no gene match: 16. This CDR3 comprises 17 residues. CDR1 and CDR2 (germline): KGHSH, LQKENI. Together with reference TRBV18 and TRBJ1-5, the CDR3 gives the full variable domain: NAGVMQNPRHLVRRRGQEARLRCSPMKGHSHVYWYRQLPEEGLKFMVYLQKENIIDESGMPKERFSAEFPKEGPSILRIQQVVRGDSAAYFCASSQREIRGGGQPQHFGDGTRLSIL.

The J gene is TRBJ1-1, the V gene TRBV28; TRBD1 matches at 8 bases. The CDR3 consists of 13 residues. Per the germline V gene, CDR1 is MDHEN and CDR2 is SYDVKM. Germline trimming cut 4 bases from V and 4 bases from J; bases unmatched to any gene: 2. The CDR3, as DNA: TGTGCCAGCAGTTGGGGACAGGTCACTGAAGCTTTCTTT. Translation: CASSWGQVTEAFF.